The 17 T cell receptor beta chains below were found in one sample sequenced in a study of cytomegalovirus exposure and HLA in healthy donors. Amplification used 60 Vbeta primers and 13 Jbeta primers. Sequencing used immunoSEQ multiplex PCR; TCRdb keeps in-frame clones, though not all of them. The sample contains over 200,000 clones, more than 75% of which appear only once. Material for sequencing was PBMCs. These receptors were collected from a human donor in good health.

The chain is built from TRBV7-2 and TRBJ2-7; 10 bases agree with TRBD2. This CDR3 region has 15 residues. Germline values: CDR1 SGHTA, CDR2 FQGNSA. V lost 7 bases and J lost 5; bases outside the gene matches: 11. The CDR3 region is CASTSLGLAGDEQYF. CDR3 coding DNA: TGTGCCAGCACCTCCCTGGGGCTAGCGGGAGACGAGCAGTACTTC.

The genes are TRBV19 and TRBJ1-2, with 7 bases matching TRBD1. Looked up from germline, CDR1 is LNHDA and CDR2 is SQIVND (reference sequence). The CDR3 length is 14 residues. The V gene end was trimmed by 2 bases and the J gene end by 5 bases; junction bases not matched to a gene: 5. CDR3 DNA sequence: TGTGCCAGTAGTATATTCCAGGGACAGTATGGCTACACCTTC. The encoded protein is CASSIFQGQYGYTF.

For the CDR3, the DNA is TGTGCCAGCAGCGTAACTCCGGGACAGGGGAGTTTTCGGGAGACCCAGTACTTC. It specifies CASSVTPGQGSFRETQYF. This chain joins TRBV9 and TRBJ2-5, with TRBD1 matching over 10 bases. The V and J ends lost 1 base and 5 bases, in that order; junction bases with no gene match: 14. Germline CDR1 and CDR2: SGDLS and YYNGEE. CDR3 length: 18 amino acids.

The chain carries TRBV9 and TRBJ2-2; weak D call: TRBD1 (5 bases). This CDR3 is 15 amino acids long. Germline lookup yields CDR1 SGDLS and CDR2 YYNGEE. The V end was cut by 3 bases, the J end by 4 bases, with 13 bases between. The CDR3 reads CASSATEVSTGELFF. DNA of the CDR3: TGTGCCAGCAGCGCGACAGAGGTTAGCACCGGGGAGCTGTTTTTT.

The genes are TRBV19 and TRBJ1-5; 8 nucleotides match TRBD1. Germline trimming cut 5 bases from V and 7 bases from J; bases unmatched to any gene: 7. The CDR3 totals 14 residues. Germline V gives CDR1 LNHDA, CDR2 SQIVND (reference sequence). Here the CDR3 DNA reads TGTGCCAGTAGTCCCTCAGGGGGCTGGCAGCCCCAGCATTTT. It translates to CASSPSGGWQPQHF.

This clone was detected only a few times. The chain carries TRBV4-1 and TRBJ2-7; D may be TRBD1 (6 bases). V was cut by 0 bases and J by 2 bases, with 14 bases left in between. The CDR3 sequence is 16 residues long. Germline-derived CDR1 and CDR2 are MGHRA and YSYEKL. CDR3 nucleotide sequence: TGCGCCAGCAGCCAAGATATTGGGACAAACACCTACGAGCAGTACTTC. Protein product: CASSQDIGTNTYEQYF.

As for this clone: Germline is not matched at one junction end, which may reflect a read error. The chain is built from TRBV7-9 and TRBJ2-7; the match to TRBD1 covers 7 bases. Per germline, CDR1 SEHNR and CDR2 FQNEAQ (reference sequence). The CDR3 covers 15 residues. CDR3 region: CSSRFTGESSYEQYF. The DNA of the CDR3 is TGTTCCAGCAGATTCACAGGGGAATCCTCCTACGAGCAGTACTTC.

The rearrangement links TRBV25-1 to TRBJ1-2, with 9 bases that match TRBD1. Germline V gene lookup returns CDR1 MGHDK and CDR2 SYGVNS. The CDR3 has 13 amino acids. V shed 9 bases and J 7 bases; nucleotides not matched to a gene: 9. For the CDR3, the DNA is TGTGCCAGTCAGGGACAGGGCTCTCGTGGCTACACCTTC. It yields the protein CASQGQGSRGYTF.

The V call is TRBV7-6, the J call TRBJ2-2, with 10 nucleotides matching TRBD1. The CDR3 has 15 residues. Trimming removed 5 bases from V and 4 bases from J; junction bases left unmatched: 4. The germline V gene encodes CDR1 SGHVS and CDR2 FNYEAQ. CDR3 DNA: TGTGCCAGCAGCCCAAGGACAGGGGGCACCGGGGAGCTGTTTTTT. Protein sequence: CASSPRTGGTGELFF.

The rearrangement uses TRBV5-4 and TRBJ2-2; 8 bases are shared with TRBD1. The CDR3 contains 16 residues. J was trimmed by 5 bases and V by 3 bases; bases with no gene match: 9. Germline V gene sequence: CDR1 SGHNT, CDR2 YYREEE (reference sequence). CDR3 DNA sequence: TGTGCCAGCAGCTCGATCTCCGGGACAGGTACCGGGGAGCTGTTTTTT. Translating gives CASSSISGTGTGELFF. Based on the CDR3 plus reference TRBV5-4 and TRBJ2-2, the full variable domain is ETGVTQSPTHLIKTRGQQVTLRCSSQSGHNTVSWYQQALGQGPQFIFQYYREEENGRGNFPPRFSGLQFPNYSSELNVNALELDDSALYLCASSSISGTGTGELFFGEGSRLTVL.

The table lists this clone with a few counts. The J gene is TRBJ2-3, the V gene TRBV7-2, with unresolved D. The V and J ends lost 8 bases and 0 bases respectively, with 12 bases between them. CDR3 length equals 14 residues. Germline V gene sequence: CDR1 SGHTA, CDR2 FQGNSA. CDR3 nucleotide sequence: TGTGCCAGCGGAATAGCCTCTAGCACAGATACGCAGTATTTT. Translated, it gives CASGIASSTDTQYF. The full variable domain, in which reference TRBV7-2 and TRBJ2-3 provide the parts outside the CDR3, is GAGVSQSPSNKVTEKGKDVELRCDPISGHTALYWYRQSLGQGLEFLIYFQGNSAPDKSGLPSDRFSAERTGGSVSTLTIQRTQQEDSAVYLCASGIASSTDTQYFGPGTRLTVL.

For this clone: Other DNA sequences within the sample encode an identical CDR3. The chain uses TRBV18 and TRBJ2-5, with D possibly TRBD2 on 5 matching bases. The CDR3 runs to 12 residues. Germline V gives CDR1 KGHSH, CDR2 LQKENI. V was shortened by 3 bases and J by 4 bases, with 6 bases between the two germline ends. CDR3 sequence reads: CASSPGGETQYF. The DNA of the CDR3 is TGTGCCAGCTCACCCGGAGGAGAGACCCAGTACTTC.

The CDR3 nucleotides read TGTGCCAGCAGCCCAGACAGGGGGCGCAACTATGGCTACACCTTC. It encodes CASSPDRGRNYGYTF. The chain combines TRBV6-5 with TRBJ1-2, with 10 bases matching TRBD1. The CDR3 contains 15 residues. CDR1 is MNHEY and CDR2 is SVGAGI in the germline V gene. J was trimmed by 2 bases and V by 6 bases; bases with no gene match: 6.

The chain combines TRBV6-6 with TRBJ2-3, with D tentatively TRBD2 (5 bases). Germline values: CDR1 MNHNY, CDR2 SVGAGI (reference sequence). V was pared by 5 bases and J by 3 bases, with 12 bases between. The CDR3 runs to 14 residues. CDR3 residues: CASSDAGGTDTQYF. CDR3 DNA sequence: TGTGCCAGCAGTGACGCTGGAGGTACAGATACGCAGTATTTT.

The V and J genes are TRBV7-9 and TRBJ2-5, with D perhaps matching TRBD2 (7 bases). Germline CDR1 and CDR2: SEHNR and FQNEAQ (reference sequence). This CDR3 region has 15 residues. Trimming pared 2 bases from V and 3 bases from J, leaving 13 bases between. DNA of the CDR3: TGTGCCAGCAGCTTATCCGGGGGGCGAGAAGAGACCCAGTACTTC. Translating gives CASSLSGGREETQYF.

The V call is TRBV7-9, the J call TRBJ2-7, with 12 bases lining up with TRBD2. The CDR3 is made up of 19 amino acids. The germline gives CDR1 SEHNR, CDR2 FQNEAQ (reference sequence). Trimming removed 0 bases from V and 5 bases from J; junction bases left unmatched: 14. The DNA for the CDR3 is TGTGCCAGCAGCTTAGCGCAGGGGGCTAGCGGGAGGGCCATCAACGAGCAGTACTTC. This codes for CASSLAQGASGRAINEQYF.

In nucleotides, the CDR3 is TGTGCCACCAGCAGAGAATTGGGAGGATTTTACGAGCAGTACTTC. Translation gives CATSRELGGFYEQYF. This chain connects TRBV15 to TRBJ2-7; possibly TRBD2 for D (6 bases). CDR3 size: 15 residues. In germline, CDR1 is LNHNV, CDR2 YYDKDF (reference sequence). V shed 0 bases and J shed 4 bases, with 13 bases lying between them.